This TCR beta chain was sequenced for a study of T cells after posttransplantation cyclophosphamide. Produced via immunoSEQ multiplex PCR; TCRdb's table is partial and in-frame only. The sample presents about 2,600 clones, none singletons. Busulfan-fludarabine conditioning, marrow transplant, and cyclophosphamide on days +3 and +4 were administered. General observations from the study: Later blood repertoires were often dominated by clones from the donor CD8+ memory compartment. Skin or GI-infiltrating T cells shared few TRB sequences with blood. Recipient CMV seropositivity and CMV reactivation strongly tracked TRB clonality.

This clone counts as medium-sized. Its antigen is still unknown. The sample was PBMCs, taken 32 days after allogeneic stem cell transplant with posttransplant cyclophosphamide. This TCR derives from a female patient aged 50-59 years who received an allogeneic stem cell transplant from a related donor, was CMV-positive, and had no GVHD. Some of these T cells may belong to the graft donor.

CDR3 in amino acids: CATSDPRQGLGANVLTF. The CDR3 nucleotides read TGTGCCACCAGTGACCCGAGACAGGGATTGGGGGCCAACGTCCTGACTTTC. The chain joins TRBV24-1 to TRBJ2-6, with 7 bases matching TRBD1. Germline loops: CDR1 KGHDR, CDR2 SFDVKD. This CDR3 region has 17 residues. J lost 4 bases, V lost 4 bases, and 9 bases had no gene match.